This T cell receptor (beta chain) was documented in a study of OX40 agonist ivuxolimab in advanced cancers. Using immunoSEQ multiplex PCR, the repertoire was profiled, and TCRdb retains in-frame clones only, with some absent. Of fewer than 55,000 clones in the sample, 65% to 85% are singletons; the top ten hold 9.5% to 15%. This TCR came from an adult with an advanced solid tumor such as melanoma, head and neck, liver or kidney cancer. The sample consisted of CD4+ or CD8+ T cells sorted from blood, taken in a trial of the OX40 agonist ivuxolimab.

The DNA for the CDR3 is TGTGCCAGCAGATGGACTAGCGGGGCAGATACGCAGTATTTT. Protein product: CASRWTSGADTQYF. The V call is TRBV6-1, the J call TRBJ2-3; 12 nucleotides align to TRBD2. The J segment lost 4 bases and the V segment lost 6 bases, leaving 2 bases of the junction unmatched. Germline V lookup: CDR1 MNHNS, CDR2 SASEGT. The CDR3 has 14 residues.